This record covers a single T cell receptor beta chain. What it recognizes is unknown. With the Oncomine TCR Beta short-read assay, DNA from cultured CD4+ T cells was sequenced. TCRdb ran MiXCR on the PCR reads and lists one entry per CDR3 protein. The sample consists of 9,500 to 14,000 distinct CDR3 sequences, approximately 50% of them appearing once. This sample is drawn from a study of vaccination and CD4 T cells after COVID-19. Study background: Post-vaccine sampling followed dose two by a median 72 days (range 14 to 241). Overlapping SARS-CoV-2, HCoV-NL63, HCoV-OC43 and HCoV-229E spike peptides stimulated the cells. Study outcomes and limitations: Investigators enrolled relatively few convalescent patients and included no early post-infection timepoints. 304 of 307 vaccine-specific clones from convalescent patients were spike mono-reactive.

This sample's treatment: approximately 10-day PBMC culture with coronavirus spike peptide pools or control peptides (ViraFEST assay). The clonotype was recovered from a human donor who had recovered from COVID-19. Sequenced sample: CD4+ T cells from blood, cultured in vitro.

CDR3 in DNA: TGTGCCAGCAGACCCAGAGGCGGGGGCACAGATACGCAGTATTTT. Amino acids: CASRPRGGGTDTQYF. The chain uses TRBV6-1 and TRBJ2-3; TRBD2 is a possible D gene (6 bases). Germline V gene sequence: CDR1 MNHNS, CDR2 SASEGT. The CDR3 runs to 15 residues. V lost 6 bases to trimming and J lost 1 base, with 14 bases between them.